Listed below are T cell receptor beta chains from one sample, sequenced in a study of T cell responses to AZD1222 COVID-19 vaccine. Libraries were prepared by immunoSEQ multiplex PCR; TCRdb keeps only in-frame clonotypes and omits some of them. The sample holds 200,000 or so clones, around 93% seen once. The sample in question was peripheral blood, obtained on day 0 of MenACWY control vaccination. The receptors here all came from an adult in good health. The CDR3 runs from the conserved cysteine through the conserved F or W. Each record gives: V gene, D gene, clone size, J gene, CDR3 DNA, CDR3 protein. A D gene is named only where the DNA matches it firmly. The listing skips clone size in some rows; elsewhere it reads once, few, many or a size class.

v_gene: TRBV7-2; d_gene: NA; abundance: NA; j_gene: TRBJ1-5; CDR3nt: TGTGCCAGCAGCTTAGGGGTAAATCAGCCCCAGCATTTT; CDR3aa: CASSLGVNQPQHF
v_gene: TRBV18; d_gene: NA; abundance: NA; j_gene: TRBJ2-5; CDR3nt: TGTGCCAGCTCACCACCGGGTTTACAAGAGACCCAGTACTTC; CDR3aa: CASSPPGLQETQYF
v_gene: TRBV28; d_gene: NA; abundance: NA; j_gene: TRBJ1-2; CDR3nt: TGTGCCAGCACCTGGGGGGGGATGCACTATGGCTACACCTTC; CDR3aa: CASTWGGMHYGYTF
v_gene: TRBV5-4; d_gene: NA; abundance: NA; j_gene: TRBJ2-2; CDR3nt: TGTGCCAGCAGCTTCATCCAGGCGAACACCGGGGAGCTGTTTTTT; CDR3aa: CASSFIQANTGELFF
v_gene: TRBV19; d_gene: TRBD2; abundance: NA; j_gene: TRBJ2-1; CDR3nt: TGTGCCAGTAGCTTTAGCGGGGGGTCCAACGAGCAGTTCTTC; CDR3aa: CASSFSGGSNEQFF
v_gene: TRBV5-1; d_gene: NA; abundance: NA; j_gene: TRBJ1-2; CDR3nt: TGCGCCAGCAGCTTGGAGACAGGTGATGGCTACACCTTC; CDR3aa: CASSLETGDGYTF
v_gene: TRBV5-1; d_gene: TRBD1; abundance: NA; j_gene: TRBJ1-1; CDR3nt: TGCGCCAGCAGCTGGGACAGCCTGATGAACACTGAAGCTTTCTTT; CDR3aa: CASSWDSLMNTEAFF
v_gene: TRBV19; d_gene: TRBD1; abundance: NA; j_gene: TRBJ2-7; CDR3nt: TGTGCCAGTAGTACGGCGGACAGGACCCCTGGTGAGCAGTACTTC; CDR3aa: CASSTADRTPGEQYF
v_gene: TRBV6-5; d_gene: NA; abundance: few; j_gene: TRBJ1-5; CDR3nt: TGTGCCAGCAGCCTGCCCGGGGAGGGTCAGCCCCAGCATTTT; CDR3aa: CASSLPGEGQPQHF
v_gene: TRBV27; d_gene: NA; abundance: NA; j_gene: TRBJ2-7; CDR3nt: TGTGCCAGCAGTCCAAGGACCGTTTCCTACGAGCAGTACTTC; CDR3aa: CASSPRTVSYEQYF
v_gene: TRBV5-1; d_gene: TRBD1; abundance: NA; j_gene: TRBJ1-6; CDR3nt: TGCGCCAGCAGCTTGGGGGGGACAGGGAAGGGAAATTCACCCCTCCACTTT; CDR3aa: CASSLGGTGKGNSPLHF
v_gene: TRBV4-2; d_gene: NA; abundance: NA; j_gene: TRBJ2-7; CDR3nt: TGTGCCAGCAGCGAGGCGGGCGGGGTCTCCTACGAGCAGTACTTC; CDR3aa: CASSEAGGVSYEQYF
v_gene: TRBV19; d_gene: NA; abundance: NA; j_gene: TRBJ1-6; CDR3nt: TGTGCCAGTAGTATACGGGCACCTAATTCACCCCTCCACTTT; CDR3aa: CASSIRAPNSPLHF
v_gene: TRBV11-2; d_gene: NA; abundance: NA; j_gene: TRBJ1-3; CDR3nt: TGTGCCAGCAGCTTAAGGCCCTCTGGAAACACCATATATTTT; CDR3aa: CASSLRPSGNTIYF
v_gene: TRBV10-2; d_gene: TRBD1; abundance: NA; j_gene: TRBJ2-5; CDR3nt: TGCGCCAGCAGTACGGGACAGGCCATAATGGAGACCCAGTACTTC; CDR3aa: CASSTGQAIMETQYF
v_gene: TRBV6-6; d_gene: NA; abundance: NA; j_gene: TRBJ1-5; CDR3nt: TGTGCCAGCAGTCCAGGGGCGAATCAGCCCCAGCATTTT; CDR3aa: CASSPGANQPQHF
v_gene: TRBV5-1; d_gene: NA; abundance: once; j_gene: TRBJ2-5; CDR3nt: TGCGCCAGCAGCTTCGGGGTACAAGAGACCCAGTACTTC; CDR3aa: CASSFGVQETQYF
v_gene: TRBV7-6; d_gene: NA; abundance: few; j_gene: TRBJ1-4; CDR3nt: TGTGCCAGCAGCCAACAGGGTAATGAAAAACTGTTTTTT; CDR3aa: CASSQQGNEKLFF
v_gene: TRBV2; d_gene: NA; abundance: NA; j_gene: TRBJ1-2; CDR3nt: TGTGCCAGCAAGGGACCCGGGACATTTGGCTACACCTTC; CDR3aa: CASKGPGTFGYTF
v_gene: TRBV19; d_gene: NA; abundance: NA; j_gene: TRBJ1-2; CDR3nt: TGTGCCAGTAGGGGGTATGGCTACACCTTC; CDR3aa: CASRGYGYTF
v_gene: TRBV13; d_gene: NA; abundance: NA; j_gene: TRBJ1-6; CDR3nt: TGTGCCAGCAACCAGGGAGACTTACATAATTCACCCCTCCACTTT; CDR3aa: CASNQGDLHNSPLHF
v_gene: TRBV5-4; d_gene: NA; abundance: NA; j_gene: TRBJ2-1; CDR3nt: TGTGCCAGCAGCGGGGGGGACAGAATCTACAATGAGCAGTTCTTC; CDR3aa: CASSGGDRIYNEQFF
v_gene: TRBV7-9; d_gene: NA; abundance: NA; j_gene: TRBJ2-3; CDR3nt: TGTGCCAGCAGCTTAGACGGCCCGACAGATACGCAGTATTTT; CDR3aa: CASSLDGPTDTQYF
v_gene: TRBV6-2/TRBV6-3; d_gene: TRBD1; abundance: NA; j_gene: TRBJ2-7; CDR3nt: TGTGCCAGCACCCCAGGGGGCGGGTACGAGCAGTACTTC; CDR3aa: CASTPGGGYEQYF
v_gene: TRBV28; d_gene: NA; abundance: NA; j_gene: TRBJ2-1; CDR3nt: TGTGCCAGCAGTTTGAGGGGGGAGTACAATGAGCAGTTCTTC; CDR3aa: CASSLRGEYNEQFF
v_gene: TRBV7-8; d_gene: NA; abundance: once; j_gene: TRBJ1-6; CDR3nt: TGTGCCAGCAGCTTAATGGGATATAATTCACCCCTCCACTTT; CDR3aa: CASSLMGYNSPLHF
v_gene: TRBV18; d_gene: TRBD1; abundance: NA; j_gene: TRBJ1-1; CDR3nt: TGTGCCAGCTCACCACCGACAGGGGGGAAAGCTTTCTTT; CDR3aa: CASSPPTGGKAFF
v_gene: TRBV4-2; d_gene: TRBD1; abundance: NA; j_gene: TRBJ2-3; CDR3nt: TGTGCCAGCAGCCAATACTCCGAGGGGGCTAGCACAGATACGCAGTATTTT; CDR3aa: CASSQYSEGASTDTQYF
v_gene: TRBV18; d_gene: NA; abundance: NA; j_gene: TRBJ1-2; CDR3nt: TGTGCCAGCTCACCACCCTGGGAGTTGGGACCGCTGGCTAACTATGGCTACACCTTC; CDR3aa: CASSPPWELGPLANYGYTF
v_gene: TRBV7-6; d_gene: TRBD2; abundance: NA; j_gene: TRBJ2-2; CDR3nt: TGTGCCAGCACAGGGACTAGCGGGGGCCCGGGCACCGGGGAGCTGTTTTTT; CDR3aa: CASTGTSGGPGTGELFF
v_gene: TRBV7-2; d_gene: NA; abundance: NA; j_gene: TRBJ1-2; CDR3nt: TGTGCCAGCAGCTTCGTAGGGACGTGGGGGGCCTATAACTATGGCTACACCTTC; CDR3aa: CASSFVGTWGAYNYGYTF
v_gene: TRBV5-5; d_gene: NA; abundance: NA; j_gene: TRBJ1-6; CDR3nt: TGTGCCAGCAGCTTGGTTGGGCAGGCGAATTCACCCCTCCACTTT; CDR3aa: CASSLVGQANSPLHF
v_gene: TRBV19; d_gene: NA; abundance: NA; j_gene: TRBJ2-7; CDR3nt: TGTGCCAGTAGTATTCAGGACCGGCGGGATTACGAGCAGTACTTC; CDR3aa: CASSIQDRRDYEQYF
v_gene: TRBV28; d_gene: TRBD1; abundance: once; j_gene: TRBJ1-3; CDR3nt: TGTGCCAGCAGTTCGACAGGGTACTCTGGAAACACCATATATTTT; CDR3aa: CASSSTGYSGNTIYF
v_gene: TRBV6-5; d_gene: TRBD1; abundance: NA; j_gene: TRBJ2-2; CDR3nt: TGTGCCAGCACTCCAGGGGGCTCCGGGGAGCTGTTTTTT; CDR3aa: CASTPGGSGELFF
v_gene: TRBV4-3; d_gene: NA; abundance: NA; j_gene: TRBJ1-1; CDR3nt: TGCGCCAGCAGCCAAGATATGATGTCTGAAGCTTTCTTT; CDR3aa: CASSQDMMSEAFF
v_gene: TRBV2; d_gene: NA; abundance: NA; j_gene: TRBJ2-1; CDR3nt: TGTGCCAGCAGTGAGGGTCGACACGCGCGCTACAATGAGCAGTTCTTC; CDR3aa: CASSEGRHARYNEQFF
v_gene: TRBV3-1/TRBV3-2; d_gene: NA; abundance: NA; j_gene: TRBJ2-7; CDR3nt: TGTGCCAGCAGCCCCCGGACAGCCGGCTACGAGCAGTACTTC; CDR3aa: CASSPRTAGYEQYF
v_gene: TRBV21-1; d_gene: NA; abundance: few; j_gene: TRBJ1-3; CDR3nt: TGTGCCAGCAAATCAGGCACAGGGGGGCACCGGAGGCACTCTGGAAACACCATATATTTT; CDR3aa: CASKSGTGGHRRHSGNTIYF
v_gene: TRBV4-1; d_gene: TRBD1; abundance: NA; j_gene: TRBJ1-4; CDR3nt: TGCGCCAGCAGCCGAGTCAGGGGGGAAAAACTGTTTTTT; CDR3aa: CASSRVRGEKLFF
v_gene: TRBV9; d_gene: NA; abundance: NA; j_gene: TRBJ1-1; CDR3nt: TGTGCCAGCAGCGTAGCTGGGGATCGAGTGAACACTGAAGCTTTCTTT; CDR3aa: CASSVAGDRVNTEAFF
v_gene: TRBV3-1/TRBV3-2; d_gene: NA; abundance: few; j_gene: TRBJ1-1; CDR3nt: TGTGCCAGCAGCCAAGGGACGGTCACTGAAGCTTTCTTT; CDR3aa: CASSQGTVTEAFF
v_gene: TRBV7-9; d_gene: NA; abundance: NA; j_gene: TRBJ1-2; CDR3nt: TGTGCCAGCGGAAGGTCCCAGGAGAGGACCTTC; CDR3aa: CASGRSQERTF
v_gene: TRBV7-9; d_gene: NA; abundance: NA; j_gene: TRBJ1-1; CDR3nt: TGTGCCAGCAGCTTAACCAGGGACACTGAAGCTTTCTTT; CDR3aa: CASSLTRDTEAFF
v_gene: TRBV14; d_gene: NA; abundance: NA; j_gene: TRBJ2-7; CDR3nt: TGTGCCAGCAGCCAAGATTTCGCGGGTTCCACCCTCGAGCAGTACTTC; CDR3aa: CASSQDFAGSTLEQYF
v_gene: TRBV7-9; d_gene: NA; abundance: NA; j_gene: TRBJ1-3; CDR3nt: TGTGCCAGCAGCGCAGCCAGGGGCTCTGGAAACACCATATATTTT; CDR3aa: CASSAARGSGNTIYF
v_gene: TRBV7-2; d_gene: NA; abundance: NA; j_gene: TRBJ2-5; CDR3nt: TGTGCCAGCAGCCTAACATCTACAGGGAAAGAGACCCAGTACTTC; CDR3aa: CASSLTSTGKETQYF
v_gene: TRBV20-1; d_gene: NA; abundance: NA; j_gene: TRBJ1-3; CDR3nt: TGCAGTGCTAGTGAGGGAGTCTCTGGAAACACCATATATTTT; CDR3aa: CSASEGVSGNTIYF
v_gene: TRBV2; d_gene: NA; abundance: NA; j_gene: TRBJ1-6; CDR3nt: TGTGCCAGCAGTCTGCGACAGAAGGAGAGCTCCTATAATTCACCCCTCCACTTT; CDR3aa: CASSLRQKESSYNSPLHF
v_gene: TRBV21-1; d_gene: NA; abundance: once; j_gene: TRBJ2-7; CDR3nt: TGTGCCAGCAGCAACCAGCTCTACGAGCAGTACTTC; CDR3aa: CASSNQLYEQYF
v_gene: TRBV7-2; d_gene: TRBD1; abundance: NA; j_gene: TRBJ2-1; CDR3nt: TGTGCCAGCAGCTTAGCTGGGACAGGCAAACTTTACAATGAGCAGTTCTTC; CDR3aa: CASSLAGTGKLYNEQFF
v_gene: TRBV20-1; d_gene: NA; abundance: NA; j_gene: TRBJ1-3; CDR3nt: TGCAGTGCTAGTGGAGAGGGGATATCAGGAAACACCATATATTTT; CDR3aa: CSASGEGISGNTIYF